These 5 T cell receptor beta chains came from one sample sequenced in a study of somatic mutations in cytotoxic T cells in rheumatoid arthritis. Sequencing used immunoSEQ multiplex PCR; TCRdb keeps in-frame clones, though not all of them. The profile covers about 8,600 clones, with 60% to 80% appearing a single time and about 37% taken by the ten largest. Sequences were obtained from CD8+ T cells sorted from blood. These receptors were taken from a woman aged 45-60 years in good health.

The chain has TRBV4-3 and TRBJ2-1; TRBD2 might be the D (5 bases). Germline lookup yields CDR1 LGHNA and CDR2 YSLEER. V gave up 3 bases and J gave up 5 bases, with 14 bases separating them. CDR3 size: 15 residues. The CDR3 DNA sequence: TGCGCCAGCAGCCATCTGCTAAAGAGGGACAATGAGCAGTTCTTC. It yields the protein CASSHLLKRDNEQFF.

The rearrangement links TRBV6-5 to TRBJ2-2; D gene ambiguous. The CDR3 is made up of 16 amino acids. Trimming pared 0 bases from V and 1 base from J, leaving 9 bases between. Germline V CDR1 and CDR2: MNHEY, SVGAGI. The CDR3 reads CASSYSMGQNTGELFF. In DNA form, the CDR3 reads TGTGCCAGCAGTTACTCGATGGGCCAGAACACCGGGGAGCTGTTTTTT.

V is TRBV11-1 and J is TRBJ2-1; TRBD2 matches 7 bases. V shed 4 bases, J shed 2 bases, and the junction held 14 bases outside the gene matches. Germline V gene lookup returns CDR1 SGHAT and CDR2 FQDESV (reference sequence). This CDR3 contains 18 residues. The CDR3 here is CASSSVGEAGFPYNEQFF. The CDR3 nucleotides read TGTGCCAGCAGCTCAGTAGGAGAAGCGGGGTTTCCCTACAATGAGCAGTTCTTC.

The gene calls are TRBV19 and TRBJ2-1; TRBD2 might be the D (6 bases). The germline V gene has CDR1 LNHDA and CDR2 SQIVND (reference sequence). Deletions cut 0 bases from V and 7 bases from J, with 7 bases between. The CDR3 totals 13 residues. The CDR3 protein is CASSIEGGNEQFF. The CDR3 nucleotides read TGTGCCAGTAGTATAGAGGGAGGAAATGAGCAGTTCTTC.

V usage is TRBV7-8 and J usage is TRBJ2-7, with a tentative D call TRBD2 (5 bases). Trimming removed 2 bases from V and 4 bases from J, with 18 bases in between. The CDR3 is 16 amino acids. From germline, CDR1 is SGHVS and CDR2 FQNEAQ. Here the CDR3 DNA reads TGTGCCAGCAGCTTATACCTGGGTGAGGGAGTATACGAGCAGTACTTC. Translated, it gives CASSLYLGEGVYEQYF.